One and the same sample provided the 14 T cell receptor beta chains below, sequenced in a study of technical replicates of blood from a handful of donors (dated by TCRdb to 2015 to 2018). The library was prepared using the immunoSEQ multiplex PCR assay. Drawn from immuneACCESS, this table holds only the in-frame rearrangements with V and J called that TCRdb kept. Clones are partly lost; checked studies trace under half to an unresolved V gene and leave the rest unexplained. Here the sample has tens of thousands of clones; 75% to 85% occur a single time. The ten largest clones take up 3% to 4.5% of the sample. The sequencing sample was made of PBMCs. These receptors came from a human donor in good health. Some clones in this sample may be carry-over from other donors' samples.

The chain couples TRBV6-4 to TRBJ2-7; perhaps TRBD2 as D (6 bases). CDR3 size: 15 residues. V lost 7 bases and J lost 3, with 19 bases in between. From germline, CDR1 is MRHNA and CDR2 SNTAGT. CDR3 coding DNA: TGTGCCAGCAACGATTACGGCGGGGCCTTCTACGAGCAGTACTTC. This gives the protein CASNDYGGAFYEQYF.

This chain connects TRBV6-4 to TRBJ2-3; possibly TRBD2 for D (6 bases). CDR1 is MRHNA and CDR2 is SNTAGT in the germline V gene. The ends were cut back, 2 bases at V and 1 base at J, with 7 bases in the middle. The CDR3 spans 14 residues. The CDR3 nucleotides are TGTGCCAGCAGTGACGGGACTGGCACAGATACGCAGTATTTT. It yields the protein CASSDGTGTDTQYF.

CDR3 nucleotide sequence: TGCAGCGTTGAAGAATTAGGGCAGGGGGCGCGGTACGAGCAGTACTTC. The encoded protein is CSVEELGQGARYEQYF. This rearrangement joins TRBV29-1 to TRBJ2-7; 8 positions match TRBD1. The CDR3 length is 16 residues. Germline V lookup: CDR1 SQVTM, CDR2 ANQGSEA. The junction had 11 bases not matched to a gene; V was cut back by 0 bases and J by 4 bases.

This clone was found a few times. The chain carries TRBV5-4 and TRBJ1-2; D is possibly TRBD1 (6 bases). V gave up 0 bases and J gave up 5 bases, with 8 bases separating them. Germline V gene sequence: CDR1 SGHNT, CDR2 YYREEE (reference sequence). This CDR3 has 13 amino acids. The CDR3 region is CASSLDRDYGYTF. CDR3 in DNA: TGTGCCAGCAGCTTGGACAGGGATTATGGCTACACCTTC.

This chain connects TRBV7-9 to TRBJ2-5; D gene uncertain. V was clipped by 2 bases and J by 13 bases, with 11 bases between them. Looked up from germline, CDR1 is SEHNR and CDR2 is FQNEAQ (reference sequence). The CDR3 loop spans 11 amino acids. The CDR3 bases are TGTGCCAGCAGCTTACTCGCTTGGCCGTACTTC. It specifies CASSLLAWPYF.

The chain joins TRBV18 to TRBJ1-1, with 8 bases lining up with TRBD1. This CDR3 comprises 15 residues. The V and J ends lost 5 bases and 3 bases, in that order; junction bases with no gene match: 8. Germline V gene sequence: CDR1 KGHSH, CDR2 LQKENI. CDR3 DNA: TGTGCCAGCTCAGTAACCGGGACAGGCGACACTGAAGCTTTCTTT. Amino acid sequence: CASSVTGTGDTEAFF.

This chain connects TRBV4-1 to TRBJ2-3, with TRBD2 as a possible D gene (7 bases). The CDR3 covers 17 residues. CDR1 and CDR2 (germline): MGHRA, YSYEKL. Trimming pared 4 bases from V and 0 bases from J, leaving 17 bases between. The CDR3 nucleotides are TGCGCCAGCAGCCTCACGAGGGGGGGGACTAGCACAGATACGCAGTATTTT. It is translated as CASSLTRGGTSTDTQYF.

The rearrangement joins TRBV7-2 to TRBJ2-7, with D perhaps TRBD2 (5 bases). Germline loops: CDR1 SGHTA, CDR2 FQGNSA. Trimming cost V 4 bases and J 2 bases, with 12 bases left between them. The CDR3 is made up of 14 amino acids. The CDR3 DNA reads as TGTGCCAGCAGCTCACACCGGGATCCCTACGAGCAGTACTTC. Translation gives CASSSHRDPYEQYF.

The chain has TRBV7-9 and TRBJ1-2; a weak D match, TRBD1 (5 bases). Germline V gene sequence: CDR1 SEHNR, CDR2 FQNEAQ (reference sequence). V was pared by 8 bases and J by 7 bases, with 20 bases between. There are 14 residues in the CDR3. CDR3 in DNA: TGTGCCAGCGCCTTGGGATCGACAGCAACTGGCTACACCTTC. Translation: CASALGSTATGYTF.

V and J are TRBV5-1 and TRBJ1-1; possibly TRBD1 for D (6 bases). Germline V gives CDR1 SGHRS, CDR2 YFSETQ. There are 15 residues in the CDR3. V was cut by 4 bases and J by 0 bases, with 13 bases left in between. CDR3 coding DNA: TGCGCCAGCAGCCCGGTACAGGGCGTGAACACTGAAGCTTTCTTT. Translation: CASSPVQGVNTEAFF.

This clone was seen a single time. This chain links TRBV7-8 with TRBJ2-3; D not resolved. Germline assignment: CDR1 SGHVS and CDR2 FQNEAQ. The CDR3 consists of 15 residues. The germline V and J ends were trimmed by 5 bases and 1 base, with 13 bases remaining between them. CDR3 protein: CASSPRLSGTDTQYF. CDR3 bases: TGTGCCAGCAGCCCTCGGTTGAGCGGCACAGATACGCAGTATTTT.

The chain links TRBV7-9 to TRBJ2-2, with TRBD1 matching 8 bases. V shed 5 bases, J shed 5 bases, and the junction held 13 bases outside the gene matches. The CDR3 length is 17 residues. Per the germline V gene, CDR1 is SEHNR and CDR2 is FQNEAQ (reference sequence). CDR3 DNA sequence: TGTGCCAGCAGCCAAGGAGAATTGGACAGGGTGACCGGGGAGCTGTTTTTT. Translation gives CASSQGELDRVTGELFF.

The chain has TRBV6-5 and TRBJ1-1; no firm D call. Germline V gene lookup returns CDR1 MNHEY and CDR2 SVGAGI. CDR3 length: 14 amino acids. The germline V and J ends were trimmed by 7 bases and 4 bases, with 16 bases remaining between them. The CDR3 sequence is CASTHRVAGTEAFF. The CDR3 DNA reads TGTGCCAGCACTCACCGGGTAGCCGGCACTGAAGCTTTCTTT.

This clone was found once. The chain employs TRBV11-3 and TRBJ2-3, with D unclear. Trimming left V 5 bases short and J 0 bases short, with 9 bases between. CDR1 is SGHNT and CDR2 is YENEEA in the germline V gene. The CDR3 totals 14 residues. Written as DNA, the CDR3 is TGTGCCAGCAGCCACCATACTAGCACAGATACGCAGTATTTT. Residues: CASSHHTSTDTQYF.